This T cell receptor beta chain was sequenced for a study of long-term antiretroviral therapy in people with HIV. The assay used was immunoSEQ (version v3.0), run at survey level. Here immunoSEQ multiplex PCR was the method, and the copy in TCRdb shows in-frame clones only, minus some. Among over 10,000 clones, about 87% were seen once, and the ten largest hold 20% to 25%. The CDR3 runs 15 residues. Germline CDR1 is KGHSH and CDR2 is LQKENI. V lost 3 bases and J lost 3, with 15 bases in between. The material sequenced was unsorted PBMCs, taken 2.1 years after starting antiretroviral therapy. This chain links TRBV18 with TRBJ2-7; TRBD2 might be the D (5 bases). The sequence was collected from a woman aged 40 to 50 with HIV. The CDR3 nucleotides are TGTGCCAGCTCACCCGTCCCCGCCGGGGACTACGAGCAGTACTTC. This codes for CASSPVPAGDYEQYF.